This T cell receptor beta chain emerged from a study of neoadjuvant anti-PD-1 for oral cavity cancer. Study in general: Patients without progression got a fourth dose around day 43. Findings and limits, study-wide: Higher pretreatment Treg/Th17 ratios tracked higher pretreatment blood clonality. Only three patients per response group were TCR-analyzed; validation needed. Non-responders to neoadjuvant nivolumab had significantly more clonal PBMC T cells than responders.

Repertoires were generated with immunoSEQ multiplex PCR, while TCRdb's copy carries only in-frame clones and drops some. The sample lists roughly 13,000 clones, about 70% seen once, with nearly 3% in the top ten. On this clone: What it binds is unknown.

Germline V gene sequence: CDR1 LNHNV, CDR2 YYDKDF (reference sequence). The CDR3 runs 15 residues. V lost 3 bases to trimming and J lost 1 base, with 7 bases between them. The sequence was collected from a person aged 35-79 years with oral cavity squamous cell carcinoma. The source was PBMCs, collected before nivolumab (anti-PD-1) treatment. The V call is TRBV15, the J call TRBJ2-6, with D possibly TRBD2 on 5 matching bases. Here the CDR3 DNA reads TGTGCCACCAGCAGTGCGGGTTCTGGGGCCAACGTCCTGACTTTC. It translates to CATSSAGSGANVLTF.